This note documents a single TCR beta chain sequence. The authors' processing: Reference gene primer amplification gave nucleated cell count estimates. TCRdb keeps only in-frame clones here, not all; method: immunoSEQ multiplex PCR. That table furnishes V, J and clone size, whereas the DNA furnished D and trimming. The sample lists nearly 80,000 clones; around 80% were seen once. The sample is drawn from a study of blood T cell repertoires in COVID-19. Germline-derived CDR1 and CDR2 are MNHEY and SMNVEV (reference sequence). This CDR3 has 15 residues. The ends lost 3 bases at V and 2 bases at J; junction bases unmatched: 5.

Sequenced input: peripheral blood. The chain recombines TRBV27 with TRBJ2-7, with 9 bases that match TRBD1. The sequence derives from a man aged 55 to 70 with active or convalescent COVID-19. The CDR3 spells CASSFSTGGPYEQYF. The CDR3 bases are TGTGCCAGCAGTTTCAGCACAGGGGGCCCCTACGAGCAGTACTTC.